This T cell receptor beta chain emerged from a study of blood T cell repertoires in COVID-19. Study at large: Acute and convalescent COVID-19 samples came from the United States, Italy and Spain. From T cells, B-cell-depleted T cells, or PBMCs came the material, which was cDNA or gDNA.

Method: immunoSEQ multiplex PCR; TCRdb's copy keeps in-frame clones and lacks some. The sample carries 90,000 to 120,000 clones, about 91% recorded once. Trimming took 2 bases from V and 2 from J, leaving 12 bases between them. The CDR3 consists of 15 residues. Germline assignment: CDR1 LNHDA and CDR2 SQIVND (reference sequence). The receptor was derived from a man aged 50-60 years with active or convalescent COVID-19. What was sequenced was peripheral blood. The chain couples TRBV19 to TRBJ1-1; perhaps TRBD1 as D (5 bases). The CDR3 sequence is CASSIRTSSNTEAFF. CDR3 in DNA: TGTGCCAGTAGTATACGGACAAGCTCTAACACTGAAGCTTTCTTT.